This TCR beta chain was captured by sequencing in a study of T cells after yellow fever vaccination. Study in general: Preparation of the low-cell-number fractions used SMART-Seq v4 Ultra Low Input.

TCRdb redid the calling of the 5' RACE reads with MiXCR, one entry per CDR3 protein. The table lists some 150,000 distinct CDR3 sequences, 11% of them singletons. The CDR3 loop spans 16 amino acids. CDR1 SGHAT and CDR2 FQNNGV come from the germline V gene. Losses at the gene ends were 2 bases for V and 4 bases for J; bases not matched to a gene: 8. The TCR sequence derives from a man in his late teens or twenties who received the YFV17D yellow fever vaccine. The sample here was CD8+ T cells sorted from PBMCs, taken 15 days after the yellow fever booster vaccination. The chain joins TRBV11-2 to TRBJ2-5; 9 bases line up with TRBD2. The DNA of the CDR3 is TGTGCCAGCAGCTTATTAGCGGGGGAAAGTATAGAGACCCAGTACTTC. Its protein is CASSLLAGESIETQYF.